This is a list of T cell receptor beta chains from one sample in a study of technical replicates of blood from a few donors. Method: immunoSEQ multiplex PCR; TCRdb's copy keeps in-frame clones and lacks some. The sample has some 82,000 clones; around 94% are singletons. The sample consisted of T cells isolated from PBMCs. These TCRs come from a human donor in good health. CDR3s include the opening cysteine and the closing phenylalanine or tryptophan. D genes are given only for firm matches. Clone size is stated in some rows and not others, as once, few, many or a class when expanded.

J,D,V,size,DNA,CDR3
TRBJ2-2,NA,TRBV7-9,NA,TGTGCCAGCAGCTTAAGCGGTTCGAACACCGGGGAGCTGTTTTTT,CASSLSGSNTGELFF
TRBJ1-5,TRBD1,TRBV28,NA,TGTGCCAGCAAGGACAGGGTCAATCAGCCCCAGCATTTT,CASKDRVNQPQHF
TRBJ2-7,TRBD2,TRBV7-9,NA,TGTGCCAGCAGCTCCTGGCGGGAGGGTCTCTACGAGCAGTACTTC,CASSSWREGLYEQYF
TRBJ2-7,NA,TRBV6-6,NA,TGTGCCAGCAGTTCCCAGATGGAGGGTTCCTACGAGCAGTACTTC,CASSSQMEGSYEQYF
TRBJ1-1,NA,TRBV19,NA,TGTGCCAATAGTATAGGGGGGAGGGGCACTGAAGCTTTCTTT,CANSIGGRGTEAFF
TRBJ2-1,NA,TRBV13,NA,TGTGCCAGCACCTCACTCGCTAGCGCCGTCAGGGAGCAGTTCTTC,CASTSLASAVREQFF
TRBJ1-2,NA,TRBV10-3,NA,TGTGCCATCAGTGTTGAGATTAACTATGGCTACACCTTC,CAISVEINYGYTF
TRBJ2-7,TRBD1,TRBV5-1,NA,TGCGCCAGCAGCTTGTACCAGGGGGTAAGCTACGAGCAGTACTTC,CASSLYQGVSYEQYF
TRBJ2-7,TRBD1,TRBV19,NA,TGTGCCAGTAGGTGGCCAGGGGGCCCCTACGAGCAGTACTTC,CASRWPGGPYEQYF
TRBJ1-1,NA,TRBV7-2,NA,TGTGCCAGCAGCCACTATCCCGTGTGGGACACTGAAGCTTTCTTT,CASSHYPVWDTEAFF
TRBJ1-1,NA,TRBV14,NA,TGTGCCAGCAGCCAAGATACAGATCCTTTGGTGGACACTGAAGCTTTCTTT,CASSQDTDPLVDTEAFF
TRBJ1-4,NA,TRBV28,NA,TGTGCCAGCAGTTTACCGGGGGAGGCGTCTAATGAAAAACTGTTTTTT,CASSLPGEASNEKLFF
TRBJ2-7,TRBD1,TRBV6-5,NA,TGTGCCAGCAGTTTGGACAGGGCCTACGAGCAGTACTTC,CASSLDRAYEQYF
TRBJ1-1,NA,TRBV5-8,NA,TGTGCCAGCAGCTTAGGCGCGGTTGAAGCTTTCTTT,CASSLGAVEAFF
TRBJ1-4,NA,TRBV25-1,NA,TGTGCCAGCAGTGAGGCAGGGGCTGCAACTAATGAAAAACTGTTTTTT,CASSEAGAATNEKLFF
TRBJ1-1,NA,TRBV5-1,once,TGCGCCAGCAGCTTGGAGTCTAGCACTGAAGCTTTCTTT,CASSLESSTEAFF
TRBJ2-1,TRBD2,TRBV2,NA,TGTGCCAGCAGTGAAAATTGGGGACTAGCGGGAGGACAGAATGAGCAGTTCTTC,CASSENWGLAGGQNEQFF
TRBJ1-1,NA,TRBV7-2,once,TGTGCCAGCAGCTTAAACCCGGTCATGAACACTGAAGCTTTCTTT,CASSLNPVMNTEAFF
TRBJ2-3,NA,TRBV30,NA,TGTGCCTGGAGTGTACTCGGGGATAGCACAGATACGCAGTATTTT,CAWSVLGDSTDTQYF
TRBJ2-7,TRBD2,TRBV29-1,NA,TGCAGCGTTGAAGGCGGGGGACTAGCGCTACCCTACGAGCAGTACTTC,CSVEGGGLALPYEQYF
TRBJ1-5,NA,TRBV10-3,NA,TGTGCCATCAACGGCGAATCCGCAGGGTTCGGGCAGCCCCAGCATTTT,CAINGESAGFGQPQHF
TRBJ1-2,NA,TRBV4-3,once,TGCGCCAGCAGCCAAGCATTACTCGGGTATGGCTACACCTTC,CASSQALLGYGYTF
TRBJ1-5,TRBD1,TRBV9,NA,TGTGCCAGCAGCGTAGCCCCTGACAGGGATCAGCCCCAGCATTTT,CASSVAPDRDQPQHF
TRBJ1-4,TRBD1,TRBV9,NA,TGTGCCAGCAGCGTGCAGGGGGAAGGGACTAATGAAAAACTGTTTTTT,CASSVQGEGTNEKLFF
TRBJ2-1,NA,TRBV4-3,NA,TGCGCCAGCAGCCAAGATCTGTCTCTTGAGCAGTTCTTC,CASSQDLSLEQFF
TRBJ2-6,NA,TRBV18,NA,TGTGCCAGCTCCTCCGGGGTTCCTGGGGCCAACGTCCTGACTTTC,CASSSGVPGANVLTF
TRBJ1-4,TRBD1,TRBV5-6,NA,TGTGCCACCACCCGGGACAGGGGGGGAGAAAAACTGTTTTTT,CATTRDRGGEKLFF
TRBJ2-5,NA,TRBV19,NA,TGTGCCAGTAGTATGCAGTACTTGAGTTTAGCAGAGACCCAGTACTTC,CASSMQYLSLAETQYF
TRBJ2-7,TRBD1,TRBV25-1,few,TGTGCCACCCGTGGACAGGCAAATTCCTACGAGCAGTACTTC,CATRGQANSYEQYF